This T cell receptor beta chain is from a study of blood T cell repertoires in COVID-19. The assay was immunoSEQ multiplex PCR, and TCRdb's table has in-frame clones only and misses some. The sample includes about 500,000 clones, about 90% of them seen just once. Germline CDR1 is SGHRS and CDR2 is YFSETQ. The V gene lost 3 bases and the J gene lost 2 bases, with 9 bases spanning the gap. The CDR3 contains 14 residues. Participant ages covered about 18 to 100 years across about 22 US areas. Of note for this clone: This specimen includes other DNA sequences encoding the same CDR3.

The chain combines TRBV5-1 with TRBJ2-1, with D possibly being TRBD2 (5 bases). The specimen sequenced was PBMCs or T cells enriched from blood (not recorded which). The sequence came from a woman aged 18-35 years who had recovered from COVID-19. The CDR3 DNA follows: TGCGCCAGCAGCTCCGGGGATACCTACAATGAGCAGTTCTTC. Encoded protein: CASSSGDTYNEQFF. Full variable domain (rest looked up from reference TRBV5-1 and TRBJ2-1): KAGVTQTPRYLIKTRGQQVTLSCSPISGHRSVSWYQQTPGQGLQFLFEYFSETQRNKGNFPGRFSGRQFSNSRSEMNVSTLELGDSALYLCASSSGDTYNEQFFGPGTRLTVL.